This T cell receptor (beta chain) was captured by sequencing in a study of shared clonotypes between healthy human individuals. Points on this clone: No antigen is known for it.

The authors ran the assay at deep level. The assay was immunoSEQ multiplex PCR, and TCRdb's table has in-frame clones only and misses some. Here the sample spans under 850,000 clones, nearly 95% being singletons. Germline CDR1 SGHTS, CDR2 YDEGEE. The V gene lost 10 bases and the J gene lost 4 bases, with 18 bases spanning the gap. The CDR3 sequence is 15 residues long. Naive CD8 cells comprised CD45RO-negative, CCR7-positively selected cells, excluding terminally differentiated effector memory CD45RA+ cells. Findings and limits, study-wide: Non-shared clonotypes were found to have lower generation probabilities than the clonotypes that were shared by all four of the sorted-subset donors. Clonotype sharing among donors, it was expected, would be affected by sequencing depth.

The sequence derives from a man aged 30 to 45 in good health. The source material was naive CD8+ T cells sorted from blood. The genes are TRBV5-8 and TRBJ2-6; a weak D match, TRBD1 (5 bases). CDR3 DNA: TGTGCCCCCAGGGAAAGAGCGTCCGGGGCCAACGTCCTGACTTTC. Residues: CAPRERASGANVLTF.